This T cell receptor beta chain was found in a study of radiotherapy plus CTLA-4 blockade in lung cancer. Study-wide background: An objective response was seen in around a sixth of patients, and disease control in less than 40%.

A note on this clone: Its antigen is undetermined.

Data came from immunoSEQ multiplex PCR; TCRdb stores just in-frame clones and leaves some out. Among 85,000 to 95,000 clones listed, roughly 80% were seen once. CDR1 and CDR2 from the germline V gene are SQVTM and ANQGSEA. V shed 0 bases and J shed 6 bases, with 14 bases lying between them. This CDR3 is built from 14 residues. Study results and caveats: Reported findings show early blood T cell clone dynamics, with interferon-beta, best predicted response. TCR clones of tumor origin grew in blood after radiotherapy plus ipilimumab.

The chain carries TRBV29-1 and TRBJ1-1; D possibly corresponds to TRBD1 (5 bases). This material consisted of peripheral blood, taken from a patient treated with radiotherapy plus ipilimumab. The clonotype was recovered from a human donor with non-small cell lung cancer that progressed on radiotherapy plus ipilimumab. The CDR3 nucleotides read TGCAGCGTTGAAGATAGATCAGGGTTCTCTGAAGCTTTCTTT. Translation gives CSVEDRSGFSEAFF.